One sample yielded the 10 T cell receptor beta chains listed below, sequenced in a study of cytomegalovirus exposure and HLA in healthy donors. It was with 60 Vbeta and 13 Jbeta primers that the PCR ran. Some clones are missing from TCRdb's copy, which holds only in-frame ones; the method was immunoSEQ multiplex PCR. Seen here are under 120,000 clones, 60% to 85% observed once, and the top ten hold roughly 5.6%. Sequencing was done on a sample of PBMCs. The receptors were gathered from a female donor in good health and CMV-seropositive.

The chain is built from TRBV9 and TRBJ2-1; 10 bases align to TRBD2. V lost 4 bases to trimming and J lost 3 bases; unmatched junction nucleotides: 7. Germline V lookup: CDR1 SGDLS, CDR2 YYNGEE. The CDR3 loop spans 16 amino acids. This CDR3 reads CASSHVTSGVYNEQFF. CDR3 nucleotides: TGTGCCAGCAGCCATGTTACTAGCGGGGTCTACAATGAGCAGTTCTTC.

This rearrangement joins TRBV5-5 to TRBJ2-7; D gene unclear. The CDR3 runs to 13 residues. The germline CDR1 and CDR2 sequences are SGHKS and YYEKEE (reference sequence). Trimming removed 1 base at V and 0 bases at J, with 5 bases between. CDR3 sequence reads: CASSLTVSYEQYF. Here the CDR3 DNA reads TGTGCCAGCAGCTTGACAGTCTCCTACGAGCAGTACTTC.

The chain recombines TRBV28 with TRBJ1-5, with 7 nucleotides matching TRBD1. Germline V gene data show CDR1 as MDHEN and CDR2 as SYDVKM. The CDR3 runs to 16 residues. V shed 1 base and J 6 bases; nucleotides not matched to a gene: 9. CDR3 coding DNA: TGTGCCAGCAGTTTATTATCGGGACAGTTTGGTCAGCCCCAGCATTTT. Translating it yields CASSLLSGQFGQPQHF.

The chain joins TRBV2 to TRBJ1-5; 7 bases map to TRBD1. Per germline, CDR1 SNHLY and CDR2 FYNNEI. V was clipped by 9 bases and J by 6 bases; unmatched bases: 11. This CDR3 has 14 residues. The CDR3 is CASSEGGVSQPQHF. The CDR3 nucleotides are TGTGCCAGTAGCGAAGGGGGCGTGAGTCAGCCCCAGCATTTT.

The chain recombines TRBV4-1 with TRBJ1-2; D might be TRBD1 (5 bases). Trimming left V 4 bases short and J 0 bases short, with 18 bases between. Germline loops: CDR1 MGHRA, CDR2 YSYEKL. The CDR3 spans 17 residues. The chain's CDR3 is CASSPTVDGGANYGYTF. CDR3 in DNA: TGCGCCAGCAGCCCGACAGTTGACGGTGGGGCTAACTATGGCTACACCTTC.

The table lists this clone with a count of one. The gene calls are TRBV27 and TRBJ2-7; 9 positions match TRBD1. This CDR3 is 21 amino acids long. The germline gives CDR1 MNHEY, CDR2 SMNVEV (reference sequence). V trimming: 3 bases; J trimming: 1 base; junction bases outside the gene matches: 22. This CDR3 is CASSFRQRTGAERGLSYEQYF. The CDR3 nucleotides read TGTGCCAGCAGTTTCAGGCAACGGACAGGGGCCGAGCGAGGTCTTTCCTACGAGCAGTACTTC.

This clone was counted only a few times. The rearrangement uses TRBV14 and TRBJ1-3; D uncertain. V shed 3 bases and J shed 1 base, with 10 bases lying between them. The CDR3 has 15 amino acids. The germline gives CDR1 SGHDN, CDR2 FVKESK. CDR3 residues: CASSQNQVSGNTIYF. The CDR3 nucleotides read TGTGCCAGCAGCCAGAATCAGGTGTCTGGAAACACCATATATTTT.

The chain couples TRBV6-5 to TRBJ1-4, with 7 bases matching TRBD1. The trim removed 4 bases at V and 4 bases at J, leaving 3 bases unmatched. This CDR3 comprises 14 residues. The germline CDR1 and CDR2 sequences are MNHEY and SVGAGI. The CDR3 nucleotides read TGTGCCAGCAGTTCGAGGGGGCGTAATGAAAAACTGTTTTTT. This sequence encodes CASSSRGRNEKLFF.

The V gene is TRBV6-1, the J gene TRBJ1-5, with TRBD1 as a possible D gene (6 bases). The CDR3 extends over 16 amino acids. V was pared by 2 bases and J by 4 bases, with 15 bases between. Looked up from germline, CDR1 is MNHNS and CDR2 is SASEGT. The CDR3 DNA follows: TGTGCCAGCAGTGAATTCCAGGGGTTAGAGAATCAGCCCCAGCATTTT. As protein: CASSEFQGLENQPQHF.

The gene calls are TRBV19 and TRBJ1-6; 9 bases line up with TRBD1. The germline V gene has CDR1 LNHDA and CDR2 SQIVND (reference sequence). CDR3 length: 18 amino acids. J lost 3 bases, V lost 3 bases, and 9 bases had no gene match. CDR3 sequence: CASSIQPGQGVYNSPLHF. The CDR3 DNA sequence: TGTGCCAGTAGTATCCAACCGGGACAGGGTGTCTATAATTCACCCCTCCACTTT.